The next 25 T cell receptor beta chains were all read from a single sample in a study of T cells in localized non-small cell lung cancer. Repertoires were generated with immunoSEQ multiplex PCR, while TCRdb's copy carries only in-frame clones and drops some. The sample has approximately 54,000 clones; about nine tenths are singletons. The source was peripheral blood, collected before any cancer treatment. These receptors were obtained from a woman aged 35 to 70 with stage I lung adenocarcinoma.

Only a few counts were recorded for this clone. The chain recombines TRBV7-2 with TRBJ1-4; no firm D call. CDR3 length: 16 residues. CDR1 is SGHTA and CDR2 is FQGNSA in the germline V gene. V gave up 5 bases and J gave up 5 bases, with 18 bases separating them. The CDR3 reads CASSPTYATLNEKLFF. As DNA, the CDR3 is TGTGCCAGCAGCCCCACATACGCAACACTGAATGAAAAACTGTTTTTT.

This CDR3 is CASSLFDRGEQYF. The CDR3, as DNA: TGTGCCAGCAGCTTGTTTGATCGGGGCGAGCAGTACTTC. The chain is built from TRBV5-6 and TRBJ2-7, with a possible D match to TRBD2 (5 bases). This CDR3 comprises 13 residues. The V end lost 1 base, the J end lost 6 bases, and 11 bases lay between the germline ends. Germline V gene data show CDR1 as SGHDT and CDR2 as YYEEEE. The whole variable domain, remainder taken from reference TRBV5-6 and TRBJ2-7, is DAGVTQSPTHLIKTRGQQVTLRCSPKSGHDTVSWYQQALGQGPQFIFQYYEEEERQRGNFPDRFSGHQFPNYSSELNVNALLLGDSALYLCASSLFDRGEQYFGPGTRLTVT.

V and J are TRBV30 and TRBJ1-5, with D uncertain. Per the germline V gene, CDR1 is GTSNPN and CDR2 is SVGIG (reference sequence). The CDR3 sequence is 13 residues long. V was cut by 3 bases and J by 6 bases, with 12 bases left in between. In DNA, the CDR3 is TGTGCCTGGAGGCTCGGCTCGGGTCAGCCCCAGCATTTT. Protein product: CAWRLGSGQPQHF.

J is TRBJ1-3 and V is TRBV30; no reliable D call. The CDR3 is 12 residues long. Trimming removed 5 bases at V and 0 bases at J, with 5 bases between. CDR1 and CDR2 (germline): GTSNPN, SVGIG (reference sequence). The chain's CDR3 is CAWALSGNTIYF. CDR3 DNA: TGTGCCTGGGCCCTCTCTGGAAACACCATATATTTT.

This clone showed up just a few times. This chain connects TRBV19 to TRBJ1-5; 8 nucleotides line up with TRBD1. Germline loops: CDR1 LNHDA, CDR2 SQIVND (reference sequence). J gave up 7 bases and V 10 bases, and 15 bases lay outside the gene matches. The CDR3 consists of 15 residues. CDR3 bases: TGTGCCACGGCGAGGGGGACAGGATCTCAACAGCCCCAGCATTTT. Protein product: CATARGTGSQQPQHF.

This clone was counted only a few times. The chain recombines TRBV29-1 with TRBJ1-3; D is undetermined. The V gene lost 4 bases and the J gene lost 2 bases, with 9 bases spanning the gap. CDR3 length: 13 residues. Germline CDR1 is SQVTM and CDR2 is ANQGSEA. CDR3 DNA sequence: TGCAGCGTTGGGCGGGGTACTGGAAACACCATATATTTT. Residues: CSVGRGTGNTIYF.

The CDR3 spells CASSTSWGGQPQHF. Written as DNA, the CDR3 is TGTGCCAGCAGCACCTCGTGGGGTGGTCAGCCCCAGCATTTT. The J gene is TRBJ1-5, the V gene TRBV5-8; D is uncertain. Trimming left V 4 bases short and J 6 bases short, with 14 bases between. In germline, CDR1 is SGHTS, CDR2 YDEGEE. The CDR3 is made up of 14 amino acids.

This chain connects TRBV7-2 to TRBJ1-6; D ambiguous. Germline CDR1 is SGHTA and CDR2 is FQGNSA. Trimming removed 1 base from V and 6 bases from J, with 16 bases in between. This CDR3 has 17 residues. CDR3: CASSLVPRAVGNSPLHF. CDR3 nucleotides: TGTGCCAGCAGCTTAGTACCTCGAGCAGTCGGTAATTCACCCCTCCACTTT.

V and J are TRBV11-2 and TRBJ1-2, with 7 bases fitting TRBD1. Germline loops: CDR1 SGHAT, CDR2 FQNNGV. Trimming removed 1 base from V and 0 bases from J; junction bases left unmatched: 8. The CDR3 runs to 17 residues. In nucleotides, the CDR3 is TGTGCCAGCAGCTTAGGAGGGCGACAGGGAGCTAACTATGGCTACACCTTC. Protein product: CASSLGGRQGANYGYTF.

The V gene is TRBV6-1, the J gene TRBJ1-2, with TRBD1 matching 7 bases. V shed 0 bases, J shed 0 bases, and the junction held 1 base outside the gene matches. This CDR3 region has 15 residues. CDR1 is MNHNS and CDR2 is SASEGT in the germline V gene. CDR3 coding DNA: TGTGCCAGCAGTGAAGCGGGACAGACTAACTATGGCTACACCTTC. This translates into CASSEAGQTNYGYTF.

The chain links TRBV5-4 to TRBJ1-6; tentatively, D is TRBD1 (5 bases). The germline V and J ends were trimmed by 6 bases and 6 bases, with 16 bases remaining between them. Germline V gene sequence: CDR1 SGHNT, CDR2 YYREEE (reference sequence). The CDR3 totals 15 residues. CDR3 sequence reads: CASNSGGRINSPLHF. The CDR3 DNA reads as TGTGCCAGCAACTCGGGGGGGAGGATTAATTCACCCCTCCACTTT.

This chain connects TRBV19 to TRBJ1-5, with 7 bases lining up with TRBD1. The germline CDR1 and CDR2 sequences are LNHDA and SQIVND (reference sequence). V shed 4 bases, J shed 4 bases, and the junction held 4 bases outside the gene matches. This CDR3 is 14 amino acids long. The DNA of the CDR3 is TGTGCCAGTAGTACCTTGACAGGGAATCAGCCCCAGCATTTT. This translates into CASSTLTGNQPQHF. Supplemented by reference TRBV19 and TRBJ1-5, the full variable domain reads DGGITQSPKYLFRKEGQNVTLSCEQNLNHDAMYWYRQDPGQGLRLIYYSQIVNDFQKGDIAEGYSVSREKKESFPLTVTSAQKNPTAFYLCASSTLTGNQPQHFGDGTRLSIL.

The chain has TRBV15 and TRBJ2-5, with a weak D call TRBD1 (6 bases). Deletions cut 2 bases from V and 2 bases from J, with 15 bases between. This CDR3 is 16 amino acids long. Germline assignment: CDR1 LNHNV and CDR2 YYDKDF (reference sequence). CDR3 nucleotide sequence: TGTGCCACCAGCAGAACCTGGACAGCGCCACAAGAGACCCAGTACTTC. This sequence encodes CATSRTWTAPQETQYF. Filled out from reference TRBV15 and TRBJ2-5, the complete variable domain reads DAMVIQNPRYQVTQFGKPVTLSCSQTLNHNVMYWYQQKSSQAPKLLFHYYDKDFNNEADTPDNFQSRRPNTSFCFLDIRSPGLGDTAMYLCATSRTWTAPQETQYFGPGTRLLVL.

The chain employs TRBV18 and TRBJ1-6, with D hard to call. Germline V gene data show CDR1 as KGHSH and CDR2 as LQKENI. V was pared by 3 bases and J by 8 bases, with 14 bases between. There are 15 residues in the CDR3. CDR3 nucleotide sequence: TGTGCCAGCTCACCGTCCGAAGGGAAAGATTCACCCCTCCACTTT. Encoded protein: CASSPSEGKDSPLHF.

The chain couples TRBV2 to TRBJ1-6; D is uncertain. This CDR3 has 15 amino acids. Germline CDR1 SNHLY, CDR2 FYNNEI. V lost 8 bases to trimming and J lost 7 bases, with 18 bases between them. The CDR3 loop reads CASSQSRAQNSPLHF. The CDR3 DNA is TGTGCCAGCTCACAGAGCCGGGCTCAAAATTCACCCCTCCACTTT.

This clone was recorded only once. The chain has TRBV9 and TRBJ1-2; the match to TRBD1 covers 9 bases. This CDR3 has 15 amino acids. After removal of 3 bases from V and 6 bases from J, the junction contained 9 bases not matched to a gene. Germline V gene lookup returns CDR1 SGDLS and CDR2 YYNGEE. Written as DNA, the CDR3 is TGTGCCAGCAGCGCGGACAGGGGTCCTCGGGATGGCTACACCTTC. Protein product: CASSADRGPRDGYTF.

The genes are TRBV9 and TRBJ1-2, with D unresolved. V dropped 5 bases and J dropped 6 bases, with 8 bases sitting between them. Germline values: CDR1 SGDLS, CDR2 YYNGEE. The CDR3 has 11 amino acids. DNA of the CDR3: TGTGCCAGCAGGGACTGGGATGGCTACACCTTC. Its protein is CASRDWDGYTF. Full variable domain (remainder filled in from reference TRBV9 and TRBJ1-2): DSGVTQTPKHLITATGQRVTLRCSPRSGDLSVYWYQQSLDQGLQFLIQYYNGEERAKGNILERFSAQQFPDLHSELNLSSLELGDSALYFCASRDWDGYTFGSGTRLTVV.

The chain links TRBV2 to TRBJ2-3, with D uncertain. Trimming removed 4 bases from V and 2 bases from J, with 10 bases in between. Germline CDR1 is SNHLY and CDR2 is FYNNEI. The CDR3 covers 14 residues. CDR3 DNA: TGTGCCAGCAGTGTAGGGCGGACCACAGATACGCAGTATTTT. Its protein product is CASSVGRTTDTQYF.

With regard to this clone: The sample holds other DNA sequences that translate to the same CDR3. The rearrangement joins TRBV6-1 to TRBJ1-5, with TRBD1 as a possible D gene (5 bases). V was shortened by 1 base and J by 7 bases, with 11 bases between the two germline ends. Germline CDR1 MNHNS, CDR2 SASEGT. This CDR3 is built from 14 residues. The CDR3 DNA reads as TGTGCCAGCAGTGAAGTTAGTTGGGGGCAGCCCCAGCATTTT. Translating gives CASSEVSWGQPQHF.

The V and J genes are TRBV2 and TRBJ1-5; no clear D gene. CDR1 is SNHLY, CDR2 FYNNEI, per germline. The CDR3 loop spans 13 amino acids. V was clipped by 8 bases and J by 0 bases, with 8 bases between them. CDR3 amino acids: CASSGYSNQPQHF. As DNA, the CDR3 is TGTGCCAGCTCCGGGTATAGCAATCAGCCCCAGCATTTT. Full variable domain (missing parts from reference TRBV2 and TRBJ1-5): EPEVTQTPSHQVTQMGQEVILRCVPISNHLYFYWYRQILGQKVEFLVSFYNNEISEKSEIFDDQFSVERPDGSNFTLKIRSTKLEDSAMYFCASSGYSNQPQHFGDGTRLSIL.

V gene TRBV5-5 combines with J gene TRBJ1-5; D unclear. This CDR3 comprises 15 residues. Trimming shortened V by 4 bases and J by 0 bases, and 11 bases separated the two germline ends. From germline, CDR1 is SGHKS and CDR2 YYEKEE (reference sequence). The CDR3 DNA follows: TGTGCCAGCAGCGGTACGGGGAGTAGCAATCAGCCCCAGCATTTT. This sequence encodes CASSGTGSSNQPQHF.

This sequence joins TRBV5-8 and TRBJ1-6, with D tentatively TRBD1 (5 bases). The CDR3 spans 13 residues. V lost 4 bases and J 10 bases, leaving 12 bases between the germline ends. The germline CDR1 and CDR2 sequences are SGHTS and YDEGEE. The CDR3 spells CASSPQRGSPLHF. CDR3 bases: TGTGCCAGCAGCCCCCAAAGGGGCTCACCCCTCCACTTT.

J is TRBJ2-7 and V is TRBV7-2, with 9 bases matching TRBD1. CDR1 is SGHTA and CDR2 is FQGNSA in the germline V gene. V was pared by 6 bases and J by 2 bases, with 8 bases of the junction left unmatched. The CDR3 loop spans 15 amino acids. The CDR3 loop reads CASRKSGQGTYEQYF. CDR3 sequence (DNA): TGTGCCAGCAGGAAGAGCGGACAGGGGACCTACGAGCAGTACTTC. The full variable domain, with the rest looked up from reference TRBV7-2 and TRBJ2-7, is GAGVSQSPSNKVTEKGKDVELRCDPISGHTALYWYRQSLGQGLEFLIYFQGNSAPDKSGLPSDRFSAERTGGSVSTLTIQRTQQEDSAVYLCASRKSGQGTYEQYFGPGTRLTVT.

The chain employs TRBV6-6 and TRBJ1-3; D gene ambiguous. This CDR3 is 16 amino acids long. V was shortened by 5 bases and J by 0 bases, with 14 bases between the two germline ends. Germline V CDR1 and CDR2: MNHNY, SVGAGI (reference sequence). In DNA, the CDR3 is TGTGCCAGCAGTCCGCTGGCCTCGCTCTCTGGAAACACCATATATTTT. This gives the protein CASSPLASLSGNTIYF.

The chain employs TRBV4-1 and TRBJ2-1; 8 bases are a match to TRBD2. Per the germline V gene, CDR1 is MGHRA and CDR2 is YSYEKL. J was trimmed by 7 bases and V by 1 base; bases with no gene match: 6. The CDR3 runs to 15 residues. CDR3 sequence: CASSQVGTSFNEQFF. The DNA of the CDR3 is TGCGCCAGCAGCCAAGTGGGGACTAGTTTTAATGAGCAGTTCTTC.